Listed here are 21 T cell receptor beta chains from one sample, sequenced in a study of blood T cells in healthy people across ages. A sample-barcoded 5' primer and a J-beta primer mix were used in a second PCR of about 7 to 12 cycles. TCRdb itself ran the 5' RACE reads through MiXCR, one entry per CDR3 protein. The sample consists of around 1,800,000 distinct CDR3 sequences, more than 35% of them appearing once. The sample taken for sequencing was blood. The receptors stem from a human donor in good health.

As to this clonotype: A much larger clone is a single base away; this may be a read error. This chain connects TRBV5-1 to TRBJ2-3, with D perhaps matching TRBD2 (6 bases). This CDR3 region has 14 residues. Germline V CDR1 and CDR2: SGHRS, YFSETQ. The CDR3 coding sequence is TGCGCCGGCAGCCGCACGGGGGACACAGATACGCAGTATTTT. This translates into CAGSRTGDTDTQYF.

The chain has TRBV5-6 and TRBJ2-1; no definite D call. Germline CDR1 and CDR2: SGHDT and YYEEEE. The CDR3 is 15 residues long. Deletions cut 0 bases from V and 6 bases from J, with 13 bases between. This CDR3 is CASSLAATLGNEQFF. The CDR3 DNA sequence: TGTGCCAGCAGCTTGGCGGCTACTCTAGGCAATGAGCAGTTCTTC.

The chain couples TRBV28 to TRBJ1-4; D might be TRBD1 (6 bases). This CDR3 spans 14 amino acids. The V gene lost 7 bases and the J gene lost 2 bases, with 11 bases spanning the gap. Germline CDR1 and CDR2: MDHEN and SYDVKM. CDR3 protein: CASTPGATNEKLFF. As DNA, the CDR3 is TGTGCCAGCACCCCGGGGGCGACTAATGAAAAACTGTTTTTT. The whole variable domain, remainder taken from reference TRBV28 and TRBJ1-4, is DVKVTQSSRYLVKRTGEKVFLECVQDMDHENMFWYRQDPGLGLRLIYFSYDVKMKEKGDIPEGYSVSREKKERFSLILESASTNQTSMYLCASTPGATNEKLFFGSGTQLSVL.

The chain has TRBV20-1 and TRBJ2-1; TRBD2 matches at 13 bases. The CDR3 sequence is 13 residues long. Germline assignment: CDR1 DFQATT and CDR2 SNEGSKA (reference sequence). V shed 4 bases and J 10 bases; nucleotides not matched to a gene: 4. DNA of the CDR3: TGCAGTGCTAATGGACTAGCGGGGGTAGAGCAGTTCTTC. This gives the protein CSANGLAGVEQFF.

The gene calls are TRBV20-1 and TRBJ2-7; 15 bases align to TRBD2. The CDR3 runs 13 residues. After removal of 6 bases from V and 6 bases from J, the junction contained 3 bases not matched to a gene. Germline CDR1 reads DFQATT; CDR2 reads SNEGSKA (reference sequence). CDR3 amino acids: CSALGLAGGEQYF. The CDR3 coding sequence is TGCAGTGCCCTGGGACTAGCGGGGGGCGAGCAGTACTTC.

This clonotype was observed a handful of times. The CDR3: CSARAQGLGHTF. For the CDR3, the DNA is TGCAGTGCTAGGGCACAGGGTTTGGGCCACACCTTC. The chain couples TRBV20-1 to TRBJ1-2, with D maybe TRBD1 (6 bases). V was clipped by 3 bases and J by 12 bases, with 17 bases between them. This CDR3 has 12 residues. The germline CDR1 and CDR2 sequences are DFQATT and SNEGSKA (reference sequence).

This rearrangement joins TRBV12-3 or TRBV12-4 to TRBJ2-3, with unresolved D. The CDR3 runs to 13 residues. Trimming removed 2 bases from V and 7 bases from J, with 10 bases in between. The CDR3 here is CASSLKIEHTQYF. The CDR3 coding sequence is TGTGCCAGCAGTTTAAAAATCGAGCATACGCAGTATTTT.

Comment on this clonotype: An end of the junction does not agree with germline; a read error may underlie this. The chain links TRBV6-2 or TRBV6-3 to TRBJ2-1, with D maybe TRBD1 (6 bases). This CDR3 has 14 residues. From germline, CDR1 is MNHEY and CDR2 SVGEGT. In DNA form, the CDR3 reads TGTGCCAGTGAAACAGGGTCCTCCCACAATGAGCAGTTCTTC. It codes for CASETGSSHNEQFF.

This clonotype was seen more than once but under ten times. This rearrangement joins TRBV7-2 to TRBJ2-3; perhaps TRBD2 as D (6 bases). CDR3 length equals 15 residues. The V gene's germline CDR1 is SGHTA and CDR2 FQGNSA. V dropped 4 bases and J dropped 2 bases, with 13 bases sitting between them. CDR3 in DNA: TGTGCCAGCAGCTCGGAGGGGCTAATCACAGATACGCAGTATTTT. This codes for CASSSEGLITDTQYF.

The V call is TRBV6-2 or TRBV6-3, the J call TRBJ1-1, with TRBD1 matching over 8 bases. Germline lookup yields CDR1 MNHEY and CDR2 SVGEGT. CDR3 length: 14 residues. J gave up 4 bases and V 2 bases, and 3 bases lay outside the gene matches. The CDR3 DNA reads as TGTGCCAGCAGTTACCGACAGGGGACCACTGAAGCTTTCTTT. Amino acid sequence: CASSYRQGTTEAFF.

In this sample, this clonotype turned up a few times. The rearrangement uses TRBV20-1 and TRBJ1-1; D is unclear. The V end was cut by 1 base, the J end by 0 bases, with 9 bases between. This CDR3 contains 14 residues. Germline values: CDR1 DFQATT, CDR2 SNEGSKA (reference sequence). The DNA of the CDR3 is TGCAGTGCTAGAGGCGGGGTAATGAACACTGAAGCTTTCTTT. Amino acid sequence: CSARGGVMNTEAFF.

The chain carries TRBV5-1 and TRBJ2-1; D gene ambiguous. V shed 2 bases and J shed 5 bases, with 14 bases lying between them. The CDR3 sequence is 15 residues long. Germline CDR1 reads SGHRS; CDR2 reads YFSETQ. CDR3 residues: CASSFTSPSNNEQFF. For the CDR3, the DNA is TGCGCCAGCAGCTTTACCAGCCCAAGCAACAATGAGCAGTTCTTC.

The chain joins TRBV20-1 to TRBJ2-7; no clear D gene. Between the trimmed V and J ends, which lost 4 bases and 2 bases, there was a span of 15 bases. The CDR3 spans 14 residues. Germline V CDR1 and CDR2: DFQATT, SNEGSKA (reference sequence). The CDR3 here is CSAKAQQGTYEQYF. DNA of the CDR3: TGCAGTGCTAAGGCCCAGCAAGGAACCTACGAGCAGTACTTC.

The table lists this clonotype with a few counts. J is TRBJ2-7 and V is TRBV29-1, with D unclear. There are 13 residues in the CDR3. Germline CDR1 and CDR2: SQVTM and ANQGSEA. V dropped 4 bases and J dropped 3 bases, with 13 bases sitting between them. The CDR3 sequence is CSVGLGGFYEQYF. In DNA, the CDR3 is TGCAGCGTTGGGCTTGGCGGCTTCTACGAGCAGTACTTC.

This clonotype was seen only a few times. The chain joins TRBV20-1 to TRBJ1-2, with TRBD1 as a possible D gene (6 bases). V was pared by 5 bases and J by 2 bases, with 12 bases between. CDR1 is DFQATT, CDR2 SNEGSKA, per germline (reference sequence). The CDR3 consists of 13 residues. The CDR3 spells CSAVKTGNYGYTF. CDR3 coding DNA: TGCAGTGCTGTCAAGACAGGAAACTATGGCTACACCTTC.

This clonotype was observed a handful of times. The chain has TRBV6-5 and TRBJ2-1; D remains unclear. The CDR3 consists of 14 residues. Trimming left V 0 bases short and J 15 bases short, with 18 bases between. Germline V lookup: CDR1 MNHEY, CDR2 SVGAGI. The CDR3 coding sequence is TGTGCCAGCAGTTACTCTAGGGCAGCCGGGCAAACGTTCTTC. It codes for CASSYSRAAGQTFF.

The chain employs TRBV5-1 and TRBJ2-7; TRBD1 aligns across 11 bases. The V segment lost 4 bases and the J segment 3 bases; nucleotides outside the gene matches: 6. Per germline, CDR1 SGHRS and CDR2 YFSETQ. CDR3 size: 15 residues. The CDR3 DNA follows: TGCGCCAGCAGCACGGGACAGGGGGGCTTCTACGAGCAGTACTTC. It yields the protein CASSTGQGGFYEQYF.

This chain links TRBV29-1 with TRBJ1-1; weak D call: TRBD1 (6 bases). Trimming left V 1 base short and J 1 base short, with 13 bases between. The germline V gene has CDR1 SQVTM and CDR2 ANQGSEA. This CDR3 region has 15 residues. CDR3 region: CSVEGSVRGNTEAFF. CDR3 nucleotide sequence: TGCAGCGTTGAAGGCTCGGTCAGGGGGAACACTGAAGCTTTCTTT.

V is TRBV19 and J is TRBJ1-1; no clear D. The V end lost 4 bases, the J end lost 4 bases, and 7 bases lay between the germline ends. The CDR3 loop spans 12 amino acids. In germline, CDR1 is LNHDA, CDR2 SQIVND (reference sequence). CDR3 protein: CASSTPFTEAFF. The CDR3 DNA sequence: TGTGCCAGTAGTACCCCCTTCACTGAAGCTTTCTTT.

This clonotype was picked up a small number of times. The V and J genes are TRBV20-1 and TRBJ2-1; TRBD1 aligns across 7 bases. The junction had 10 bases not matched to a gene; V was cut back by 8 bases and J by 3 bases. The CDR3 length is 14 residues. The germline gives CDR1 DFQATT, CDR2 SNEGSKA (reference sequence). The CDR3 coding sequence is TGCAGTCTCAGCCAGACAGGGAGCTACAATGAGCAGTTCTTC. Its protein product is CSLSQTGSYNEQFF.

This clonotype came up a few times. The chain recombines TRBV6-1 with TRBJ2-1, with 8 bases identical to TRBD2. V lost 8 bases, J lost 7 bases, and 13 bases stayed unmatched. CDR1 is MNHNS, CDR2 SASEGT, per germline. The CDR3 contains 15 residues. DNA of the CDR3: TGTGCCAGCGTTGACGGGGGGGCCGGGATAAATGAGCAGTTCTTC. As protein: CASVDGGAGINEQFF.